This record covers a single T cell receptor beta chain. The sample originates from a study of control samples from healthy donors and cancer patients. Clones were read by immunoSEQ multiplex PCR, and TCRdb kept only the in-frame ones, dropping some. The sample shows about 140,000 clones, 75% to 95% of them seen only once. Sequenced material: blood. The sequence was obtained from a man in his late teens or twenties in good health.

CDR3 sequence reads: CASSVLPPAGSNEKLFF. The CDR3 DNA sequence: TGTGCCAGCAGTGTTCTTCCCCCGGCAGGAAGTAATGAAAAACTGTTTTTT. The chain carries TRBV6-1 and TRBJ1-4; unclear D gene. V was clipped by 4 bases and J by 4 bases, with 19 bases between them. CDR1 is MNHNS, CDR2 SASEGT, per germline. The CDR3 spans 17 residues.